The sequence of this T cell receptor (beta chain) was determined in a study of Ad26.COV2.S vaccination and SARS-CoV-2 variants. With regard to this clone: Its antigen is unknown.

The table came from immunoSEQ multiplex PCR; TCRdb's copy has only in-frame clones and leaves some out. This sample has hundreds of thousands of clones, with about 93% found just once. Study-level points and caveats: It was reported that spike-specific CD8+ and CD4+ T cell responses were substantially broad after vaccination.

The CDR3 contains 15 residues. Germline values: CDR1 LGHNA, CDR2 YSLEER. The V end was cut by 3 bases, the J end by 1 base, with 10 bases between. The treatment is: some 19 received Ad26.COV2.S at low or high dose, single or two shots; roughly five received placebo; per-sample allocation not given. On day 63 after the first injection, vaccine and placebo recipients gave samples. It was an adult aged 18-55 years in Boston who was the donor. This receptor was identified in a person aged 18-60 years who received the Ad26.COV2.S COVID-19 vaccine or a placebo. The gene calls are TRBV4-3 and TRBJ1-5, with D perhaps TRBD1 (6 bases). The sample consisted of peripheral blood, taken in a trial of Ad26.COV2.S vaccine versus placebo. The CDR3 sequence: CASSQLTGSNQPQHF. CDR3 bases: TGCGCCAGCAGCCAGTTAACAGGGAGCAATCAGCCCCAGCATTTT.